This TCR beta chain was obtained from a study of blood T cell repertoires in COVID-19. About the research overall: The United States, Italy and Spain were the sources of the acute and convalescent COVID-19 samples.

Clinical histories supplied by participants themselves formed the basis of cohort assignment. Per the original methods: Scientists estimated how many nucleated cells there were by amplifying reference gene primers. The assay was immunoSEQ multiplex PCR, and TCRdb's table has in-frame clones only and misses some. The V and J calls and the clone size are those of that table, but D and trimming were determined from the DNA. Altogether 200,000 to 300,000 clones are present, approximately 86% being singletons, with the ten largest covering around 2.4%. Germline CDR1 and CDR2: MDHEN and SYDVKM. Losses at the gene ends were 0 bases for V and 4 bases for J; bases not matched to a gene: 9. CDR3 length: 17 residues. This clone was counted between two and nine times.

The sequence came from a woman aged 18 to 35 who had recovered from COVID-19. This chain joins TRBV28 and TRBJ1-5; 7 bases align to TRBD1. Material for sequencing was PBMCs or T cells enriched from blood (not recorded which). The DNA of the CDR3 is TGTGCCAGCAGTTTATGGTCGACAGGGAGTGGGAATCAGCCCCAGCATTTT. Translation gives CASSLWSTGSGNQPQHF.